The 24 T cell receptor beta chains reported below all come from one sample, sequenced in a study of cytomegalovirus exposure and HLA in healthy donors. Here immunoSEQ multiplex PCR was the method, and the copy in TCRdb shows in-frame clones only, minus some. The sample lists about 180,000 clones, 85% to 90% occurring once. Material for sequencing was PBMCs. The receptor source for this set is a woman in her thirties in good health and CMV-seronegative.

This clone was observed a few times. The genes are TRBV27 and TRBJ1-2, with 7 bases lining up with TRBD1. CDR3 size: 13 residues. Per germline, CDR1 MNHEY and CDR2 SMNVEV (reference sequence). Unmatched junction bases numbered 3, after V lost 6 bases and J lost 2 bases. The CDR3 nucleotides are TGTGCCAGCAGCCCCAGGGGGAACTATGGCTACACCTTC. Translating gives CASSPRGNYGYTF.

The chain couples TRBV6-1 to TRBJ2-7, with D tentatively TRBD1 (5 bases). V dropped 3 bases and J dropped 2 bases, with 20 bases sitting between them. The germline V gene has CDR1 MNHNS and CDR2 SASEGT. CDR3 length equals 17 residues. CDR3: CASSEDTFFPEPYEQYF. The CDR3 DNA follows: TGTGCCAGCAGTGAGGACACCTTCTTTCCGGAGCCCTACGAGCAGTACTTC.

The chain links TRBV27 to TRBJ2-1; D ambiguous. There are 15 residues in the CDR3. CDR1 and CDR2 from the germline V gene are MNHEY and SMNVEV (reference sequence). Trimming took off 8 bases at V and 8 bases at J, with 22 bases between the two ends. CDR3 amino acids: CASRRQTGFWDEQFF. CDR3 in DNA: TGTGCCAGCCGGCGGCAGACGGGTTTCTGGGATGAGCAGTTCTTC.

This chain uses TRBV27 with TRBJ2-7; a weak D match, TRBD2 (5 bases). Germline-derived CDR1 and CDR2 are MNHEY and SMNVEV (reference sequence). V lost 2 bases and J 3 bases, leaving 26 bases between the germline ends. The CDR3 runs 19 residues. CDR3 protein: CASSLRMREMGAADYEQYF. The CDR3 DNA follows: TGTGCCAGCAGTTTACGTATGAGGGAGATGGGAGCGGCCGACTACGAGCAGTACTTC.

This chain connects TRBV4-2 to TRBJ2-3, with 7 bases that match TRBD1. CDR3 length equals 21 residues. The germline V gene has CDR1 LGHNA and CDR2 YNFKEQ. V lost 3 bases and J lost 0; bases outside the gene matches: 21. The CDR3 protein is CASSQAGGQVAPGSSTDTQYF. The CDR3 bases are TGTGCCAGCAGCCAGGCAGGGGGACAAGTCGCCCCGGGCTCTAGCACAGATACGCAGTATTTT.

The gene calls are TRBV2 and TRBJ2-1; 11 nucleotides align to TRBD2. The CDR3 is 15 residues long. Per the germline V gene, CDR1 is SNHLY and CDR2 is FYNNEI. Trimming at V came to 5 bases and at J to 8 bases, leaving 8 bases not matched to a gene. The CDR3 loop reads CASSTLAGGPDEQFF. CDR3 DNA sequence: TGTGCCAGCAGTACCCTAGCGGGGGGCCCCGATGAGCAGTTCTTC.

This clone has a single count. The chain combines TRBV14 with TRBJ2-7; possible D gene TRBD1, 5 bases. Trimming removed 3 bases at V and 2 bases at J, with 11 bases between. CDR1 is SGHDN and CDR2 is FVKESK in the germline V gene. The CDR3 extends over 14 amino acids. CDR3 DNA sequence: TGTGCCAGCAGCCACCTCCTGACAGCCTACGAGCAGTACTTC. Protein product: CASSHLLTAYEQYF.

V gene TRBV6-1 combines with J gene TRBJ2-3, with TRBD1 matching over 12 bases. Germline-derived CDR1 and CDR2 are MNHNS and SASEGT. The junction had 7 bases not matched to a gene; V was cut back by 6 bases and J by 6 bases. This CDR3 spans 15 amino acids. CDR3 sequence: CASRDRDRGHDTQYF. CDR3 coding DNA: TGTGCCAGCAGAGACCGGGACAGGGGGCACGATACGCAGTATTTT.

The genes are TRBV5-4 and TRBJ1-3, with D possibly being TRBD1 (6 bases). Per the germline V gene, CDR1 is SGHNT and CDR2 is YYREEE (reference sequence). The ends were cut back, 4 bases at V and 0 bases at J, with 11 bases in the middle. The CDR3 sequence is 15 residues long. CDR3 region: CASSVTGNSGNTIYF. CDR3 DNA sequence: TGTGCCAGCAGCGTCACAGGGAACTCTGGAAACACCATATATTTT.

In its sample, this clone was seen a few times. The rearrangement uses TRBV19 and TRBJ2-3; TRBD2 matches at 8 bases. The CDR3 contains 15 residues. V trimming: 4 bases; J trimming: 6 bases; junction bases outside the gene matches: 9. Looked up from germline, CDR1 is LNHDA and CDR2 is SQIVND (reference sequence). CDR3 DNA sequence: TGTGCCAGTAGTAAAGTGCGGGGGGTAGGTGATACGCAGTATTTT. Translating it yields CASSKVRGVGDTQYF. The full variable domain, in which reference TRBV19 and TRBJ2-3 provide the parts outside the CDR3, is DGGITQSPKYLFRKEGQNVTLSCEQNLNHDAMYWYRQDPGQGLRLIYYSQIVNDFQKGDIAEGYSVSREKKESFPLTVTSAQKNPTAFYLCASSKVRGVGDTQYFGPGTRLTVL.

The chain employs TRBV5-6 and TRBJ1-6; 8 bases fit TRBD1. V was clipped by 4 bases and J by 4 bases; unmatched bases: 4. From germline, CDR1 is SGHDT and CDR2 YYEEEE. The CDR3 length is 15 residues. In DNA form, the CDR3 reads TGTGCCAGCAGCCAGGACAGGGAGTATAATTCACCCCTCCACTTT. The encoded protein is CASSQDREYNSPLHF. The variable domain in full, completed from reference TRBV5-6 and TRBJ1-6, reads DAGVTQSPTHLIKTRGQQVTLRCSPKSGHDTVSWYQQALGQGPQFIFQYYEEEERQRGNFPDRFSGHQFPNYSSELNVNALLLGDSALYLCASSQDREYNSPLHFGNGTRLTVT.

The chain employs TRBV9 and TRBJ1-1; D remains unclear. The ends were cut back, 3 bases at V and 0 bases at J, with 9 bases in the middle. From germline, CDR1 is SGDLS and CDR2 YYNGEE. This CDR3 comprises 14 residues. CDR3 in amino acids: CASSALEVNTEAFF. The CDR3 nucleotides are TGTGCCAGCAGCGCCCTGGAGGTGAACACTGAAGCTTTCTTT.

V is TRBV4-1 and J is TRBJ1-6, with 7 positions matching TRBD1. The V segment lost 3 bases and the J segment 7 bases; nucleotides outside the gene matches: 6. The CDR3 length is 15 residues. Germline V CDR1 and CDR2: MGHRA, YSYEKL. This CDR3 is CASSHMTGQNSPLHF. As DNA, the CDR3 is TGCGCCAGCAGCCATATGACAGGGCAGAATTCACCCCTCCACTTT.

The chain joins TRBV27 to TRBJ1-5; a possible D gene is TRBD1 (6 bases). V lost 11 bases, J lost 5 bases, and 22 bases lay in between. The CDR3 spans 15 residues. The V gene's germline CDR1 is MNHEY and CDR2 SMNVEV (reference sequence). The CDR3 here is CASRGMLGAHQPQHF. In nucleotides, the CDR3 is TGTGCCTCTCGTGGGATGTTGGGGGCACATCAGCCCCAGCATTTT.

This rearrangement joins TRBV25-1 to TRBJ1-1; weak D call: TRBD1 (5 bases). The CDR3 covers 11 residues. Between the trimmed V and J ends, which lost 6 bases and 7 bases, there was a span of 9 bases. Per the germline V gene, CDR1 is MGHDK and CDR2 is SYGVNS. The CDR3 loop is CASSSTVEAFF. In DNA, the CDR3 is TGTGCCAGCAGCTCGACAGTTGAAGCTTTCTTT.

The chain is built from TRBV4-1 and TRBJ2-7; D is possibly TRBD1 (6 bases). Trimming removed 1 base at V and 1 base at J, with 14 bases between. Germline lookup yields CDR1 MGHRA and CDR2 YSYEKL. The CDR3 extends over 16 amino acids. The CDR3 sequence is CASSQVTGLSSYEQYF. The DNA of the CDR3 is TGCGCCAGCAGCCAAGTTACAGGGCTATCGTCCTACGAGCAGTACTTC.

CDR3 amino acids: CASSLMASGNQETQYF. The DNA for the CDR3 is TGCGCCAGCAGCTTGATGGCTAGCGGAAACCAAGAGACCCAGTACTTC. The chain employs TRBV5-1 and TRBJ2-5; the match to TRBD2 covers 7 bases. Trimming took 1 base from V and 0 from J; bases not matched to a gene: 6. Germline CDR1 reads SGHRS; CDR2 reads YFSETQ. This CDR3 is 16 amino acids long.

The chain is built from TRBV25-1 and TRBJ1-4; D remains ambiguous. The CDR3 is 14 residues long. Trimming stripped 2 bases from V and 7 bases from J, with 11 bases between. CDR1 and CDR2 (germline): MGHDK, SYGVNS. This CDR3 reads CASSENLVGEKLFF. The CDR3 DNA reads as TGTGCCAGCAGTGAAAATCTTGTCGGTGAAAAACTGTTTTTT.

The sample holds a few counts of this clone. This chain's CDR3 is CASSRPETGVYEQYF. CDR3 DNA: TGTGCCAGCTCACGCCCCGAGACAGGGGTATACGAGCAGTACTTC. V and J are TRBV18 and TRBJ2-7, with 8 bases lining up with TRBD1. V lost 4 bases, J lost 4 bases, and 9 bases stayed unmatched. In germline, CDR1 is KGHSH, CDR2 LQKENI. There are 15 residues in the CDR3.

This clone was seen just once. The CDR3 spells CASSERTRGAETQYF. The CDR3 DNA is TGCGCCAGCAGTGAGAGGACTAGAGGAGCGGAGACCCAGTACTTC. The genes are TRBV10-2 and TRBJ2-5; TRBD2 agrees at 7 bases. V trimming: 2 bases; J trimming: 5 bases; junction bases outside the gene matches: 8. CDR1 and CDR2 (germline): WSHSY, SAAADI. The CDR3 extends over 15 amino acids.

This chain links TRBV27 with TRBJ2-1, with 13 bases that match TRBD2. V shed 5 bases and J 8 bases; nucleotides not matched to a gene: 3. The V gene's germline CDR1 is MNHEY and CDR2 SMNVEV (reference sequence). The CDR3 consists of 14 residues. CDR3 coding DNA: TGTGCCAGCAGTCCGGGACTAGCGGGGCATGAGCAGTTCTTC. It is translated as CASSPGLAGHEQFF.

This clone was detected only once. The gene calls are TRBV5-4 and TRBJ2-7; no firm D call. Germline CDR1 and CDR2: SGHNT and YYREEE (reference sequence). This CDR3 spans 15 amino acids. Trimming took 3 bases from V and 2 from J, leaving 15 bases between them. CDR3 protein: CASSSRSGATYEQYF. The DNA for the CDR3 is TGTGCCAGCAGCTCCCGGTCAGGTGCCACCTACGAGCAGTACTTC.

The genes are TRBV4-1 and TRBJ1-1; the D gene is possibly TRBD1 (5 bases). Looked up from germline, CDR1 is MGHRA and CDR2 is YSYEKL. V lost 0 bases to trimming and J lost 0 bases, with 14 bases between them. The CDR3 sequence is 17 residues long. Here the CDR3 reads CASSQDGPAGLNTEAFF. CDR3 coding DNA: TGCGCCAGCAGCCAAGATGGCCCGGCAGGGCTGAACACTGAAGCTTTCTTT.

The chain recombines TRBV5-4 with TRBJ2-7; tentatively, D is TRBD2 (6 bases). Germline CDR1 is SGHNT and CDR2 is YYREEE (reference sequence). Trimming took off 4 bases at V and 0 bases at J, with 11 bases between the two ends. The CDR3 loop spans 14 amino acids. CDR3 protein: CASSARGSSYEQYF. The CDR3 DNA sequence: TGTGCCAGCAGCGCCCGGGGGAGCTCCTACGAGCAGTACTTC.